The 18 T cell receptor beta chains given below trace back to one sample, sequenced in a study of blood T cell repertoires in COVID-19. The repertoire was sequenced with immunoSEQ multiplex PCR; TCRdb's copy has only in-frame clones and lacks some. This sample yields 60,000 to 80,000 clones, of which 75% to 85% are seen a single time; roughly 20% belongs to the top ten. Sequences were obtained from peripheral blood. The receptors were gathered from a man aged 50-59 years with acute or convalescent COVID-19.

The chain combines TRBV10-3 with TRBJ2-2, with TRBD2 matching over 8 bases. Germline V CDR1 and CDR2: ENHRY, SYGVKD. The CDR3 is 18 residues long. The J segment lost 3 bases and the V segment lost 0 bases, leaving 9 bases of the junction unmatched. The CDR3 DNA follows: TGTGCCATCAGTGAGTCGGGACGGCGGGGGGTAGACACCGGGGAGCTGTTTTTT. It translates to CAISESGRRGVDTGELFF.

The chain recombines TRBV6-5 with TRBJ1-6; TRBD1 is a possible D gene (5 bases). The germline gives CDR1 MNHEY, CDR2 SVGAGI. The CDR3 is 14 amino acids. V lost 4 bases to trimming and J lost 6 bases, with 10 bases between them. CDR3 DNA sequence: TGTGCCAGCAGTTCGGGGGGGACTAATTCACCCCTCCACTTT. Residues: CASSSGGTNSPLHF.

CDR3 coding DNA: TGTGCCAGCAGTCCCGGGGTAGCGGGGGGGCCGGACACCGGGGAGCTGTTTTTT. Protein: CASSPGVAGGPDTGELFF. The V gene is TRBV27, the J gene TRBJ2-2; 11 nucleotides align to TRBD2. The CDR3 extends over 18 amino acids. Germline CDR1 reads MNHEY; CDR2 reads SMNVEV (reference sequence). The junction had 11 bases not matched to a gene; V was cut back by 5 bases and J by 3 bases.

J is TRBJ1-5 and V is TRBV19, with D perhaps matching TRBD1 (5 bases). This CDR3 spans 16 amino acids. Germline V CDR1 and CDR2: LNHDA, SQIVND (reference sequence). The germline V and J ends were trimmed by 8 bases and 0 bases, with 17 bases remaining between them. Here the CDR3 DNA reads TGTGCCAGTTCCGGTCTAGGGGCAGCTAGCAATCAGCCCCAGCATTTT. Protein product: CASSGLGAASNQPQHF.

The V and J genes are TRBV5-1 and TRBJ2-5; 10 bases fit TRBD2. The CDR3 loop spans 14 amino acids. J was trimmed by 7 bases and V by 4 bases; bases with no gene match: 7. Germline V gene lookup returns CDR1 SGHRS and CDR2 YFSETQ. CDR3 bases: TGCGCCAGCAGCACCGCTAGCGGGGGCGGGACCCAGTACTTC. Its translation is CASSTASGGGTQYF.

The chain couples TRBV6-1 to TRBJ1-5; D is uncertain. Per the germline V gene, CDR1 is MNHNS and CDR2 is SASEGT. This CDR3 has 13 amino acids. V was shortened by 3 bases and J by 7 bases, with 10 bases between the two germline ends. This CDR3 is CASSDRTGQPQHF. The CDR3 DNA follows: TGTGCCAGCAGTGACCGGACGGGACAGCCCCAGCATTTT.

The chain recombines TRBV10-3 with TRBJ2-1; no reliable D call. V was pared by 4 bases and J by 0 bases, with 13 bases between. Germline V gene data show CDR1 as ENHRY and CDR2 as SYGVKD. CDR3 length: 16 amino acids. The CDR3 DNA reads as TGTGCCATCAGTGGTATCCTAATTAGCTCCTACAATGAGCAGTTCTTC. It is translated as CAISGILISSYNEQFF.

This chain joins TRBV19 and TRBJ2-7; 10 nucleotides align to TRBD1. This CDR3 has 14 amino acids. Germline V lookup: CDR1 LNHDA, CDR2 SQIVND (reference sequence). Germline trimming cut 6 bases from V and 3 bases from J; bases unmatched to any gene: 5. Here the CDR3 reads CASRPRDRGYEQYF. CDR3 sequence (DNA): TGTGCCAGTAGGCCCCGGGACAGGGGCTACGAGCAGTACTTC.

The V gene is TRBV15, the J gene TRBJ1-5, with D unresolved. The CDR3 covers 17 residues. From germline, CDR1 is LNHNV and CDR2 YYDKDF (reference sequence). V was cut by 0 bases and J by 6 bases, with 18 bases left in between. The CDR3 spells CATSRDPGLEGSQPQHF. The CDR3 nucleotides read TGTGCCACCAGCAGAGATCCCGGGTTGGAGGGCAGTCAGCCCCAGCATTTT.

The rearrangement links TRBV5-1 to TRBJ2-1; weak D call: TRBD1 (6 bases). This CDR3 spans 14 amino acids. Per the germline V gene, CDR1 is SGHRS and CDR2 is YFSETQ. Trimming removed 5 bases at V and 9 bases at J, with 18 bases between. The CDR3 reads CASSPGTQEIEQFF. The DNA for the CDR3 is TGCGCCAGCAGTCCCGGGACACAAGAGATTGAGCAGTTCTTC.

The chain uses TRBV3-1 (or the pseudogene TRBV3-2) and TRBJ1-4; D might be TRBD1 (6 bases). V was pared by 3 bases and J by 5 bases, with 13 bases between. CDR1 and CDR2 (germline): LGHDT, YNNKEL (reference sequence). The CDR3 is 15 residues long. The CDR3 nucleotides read TGTGCCAGCAGCCACAGTCAGGGGAACAATGAAAAACTGTTTTTT. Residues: CASSHSQGNNEKLFF.

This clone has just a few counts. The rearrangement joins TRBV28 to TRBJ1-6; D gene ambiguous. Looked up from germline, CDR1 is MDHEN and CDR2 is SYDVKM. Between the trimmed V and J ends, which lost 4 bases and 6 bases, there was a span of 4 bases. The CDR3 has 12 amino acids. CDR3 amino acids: CASSSGNSPLHF. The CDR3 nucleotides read TGTGCCAGCAGTTCGGGTAATTCACCCCTCCACTTT.

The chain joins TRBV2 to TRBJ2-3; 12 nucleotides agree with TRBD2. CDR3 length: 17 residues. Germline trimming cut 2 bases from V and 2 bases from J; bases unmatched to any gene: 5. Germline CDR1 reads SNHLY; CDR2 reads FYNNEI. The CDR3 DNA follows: TGTGCCAGCAGTGAAACTAGCGGGGGGTCCATCACAGATACGCAGTATTTT. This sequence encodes CASSETSGGSITDTQYF.

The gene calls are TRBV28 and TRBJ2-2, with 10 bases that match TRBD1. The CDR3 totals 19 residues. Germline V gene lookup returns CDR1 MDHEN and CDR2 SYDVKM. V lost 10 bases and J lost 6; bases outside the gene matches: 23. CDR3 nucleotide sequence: TGTGCCATCCAAACGGGGGGGGACAGGGGTGCGGTAGGTGCCGGGGAGCTGTTTTTT. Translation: CAIQTGGDRGAVGAGELFF.

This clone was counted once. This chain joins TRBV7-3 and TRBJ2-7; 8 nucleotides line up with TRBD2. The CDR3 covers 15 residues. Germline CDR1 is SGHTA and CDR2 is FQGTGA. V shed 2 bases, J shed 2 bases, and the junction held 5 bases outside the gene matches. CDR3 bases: TGTGCCAGCAGCTTACAGGGCGGGGGGACCTACGAGCAGTACTTC. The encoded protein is CASSLQGGGTYEQYF.

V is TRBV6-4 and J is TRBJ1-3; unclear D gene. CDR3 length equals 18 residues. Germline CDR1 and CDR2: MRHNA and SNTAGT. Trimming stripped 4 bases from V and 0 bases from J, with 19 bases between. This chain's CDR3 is CASSGLSRRENSGNTIYF. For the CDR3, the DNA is TGTGCCAGCAGTGGCCTCTCCCGACGGGAAAACTCTGGAAACACCATATATTTT.

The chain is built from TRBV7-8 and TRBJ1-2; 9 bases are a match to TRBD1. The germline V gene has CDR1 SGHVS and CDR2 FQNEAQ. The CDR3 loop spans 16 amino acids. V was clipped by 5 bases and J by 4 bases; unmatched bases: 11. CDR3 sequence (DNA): TGTGCCAGCAGCCGAACACCGGGACAGGGAACCTATGGCTACACCTTC. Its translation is CASSRTPGQGTYGYTF.

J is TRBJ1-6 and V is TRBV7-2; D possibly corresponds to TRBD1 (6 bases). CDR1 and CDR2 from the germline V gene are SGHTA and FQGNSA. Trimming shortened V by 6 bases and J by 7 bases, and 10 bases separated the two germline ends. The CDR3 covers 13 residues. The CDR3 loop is CASSSGQNSPLHF. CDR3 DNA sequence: TGTGCCAGCAGTTCGGGACAAAATTCACCCCTCCACTTT. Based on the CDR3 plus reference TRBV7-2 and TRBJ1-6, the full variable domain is GAGVSQSPSNKVTEKGKDVELRCDPISGHTALYWYRQSLGQGLEFLIYFQGNSAPDKSGLPSDRFSAERTGGSVSTLTIQRTQQEDSAVYLCASSSGQNSPLHFGNGTRLTVT.